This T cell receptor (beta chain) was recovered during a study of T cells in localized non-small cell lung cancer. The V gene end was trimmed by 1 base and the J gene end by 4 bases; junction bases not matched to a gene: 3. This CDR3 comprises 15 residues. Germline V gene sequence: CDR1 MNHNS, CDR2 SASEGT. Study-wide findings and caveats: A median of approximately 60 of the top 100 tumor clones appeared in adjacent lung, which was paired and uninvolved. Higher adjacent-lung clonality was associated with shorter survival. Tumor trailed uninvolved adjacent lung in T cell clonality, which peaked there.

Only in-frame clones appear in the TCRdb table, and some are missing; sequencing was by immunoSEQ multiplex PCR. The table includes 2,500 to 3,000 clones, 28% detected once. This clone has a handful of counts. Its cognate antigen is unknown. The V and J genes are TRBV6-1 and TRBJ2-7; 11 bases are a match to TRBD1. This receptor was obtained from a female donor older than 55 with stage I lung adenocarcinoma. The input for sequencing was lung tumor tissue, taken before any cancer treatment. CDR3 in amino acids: CASSEGTGGPYEQYV. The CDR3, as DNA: TGTGCCAGCAGTGAAGGGACAGGGGGCCCTTACGAGCAGTACGTC.